The rows below give T cell receptor beta chains drawn from one sample of a study of CD8 T cells in Susac syndrome. In TCRdb, the immunoSEQ multiplex PCR reads were re-called with MiXCR into one record per CDR3 protein. The sample shows under 200,000 distinct CDR3 sequences, about 90% of them seen only once. The sequenced sample was CD4+ T cells from PBMCs. The receptor source for this set is a human donor in good health. CDR3s include the opening cysteine and the closing phenylalanine or tryptophan. The D gene is left open where the match is weak. Rows may omit the clone size; those that give it use once, few, many or a size class.

NA	TRBJ1-4	NA	TRBV12-3/TRBV12-4	CASNPGRGGEKLFF	TGTGCCAGCAACCCGGGAAGGGGAGGTGAAAAACTGTTTTTT
NA	TRBJ1-5	TRBD1	TRBV28	CASSTGGYQPQHF	TGTGCCAGCAGCACAGGGGGCTATCAGCCCCAGCATTTT
NA	TRBJ2-1	TRBD2	TRBV5-6	CASSRSGTSSYNEQFF	TGTGCCAGCAGCCGGAGCGGGACTAGCAGCTACAATGAGCAGTTCTTC
NA	TRBJ2-1	TRBD1	TRBV5-1	CASSLVEGAGIHEQFF	TGCGCCAGCAGCTTGGTAGAGGGGGCGGGTATCCATGAGCAGTTCTTC
NA	TRBJ2-7	TRBD2	TRBV7-8	CASSLTREGRYEQYF	TGTGCCAGCAGCTTAACGCGGGAGGGCCGCTACGAGCAGTACTTC
NA	TRBJ1-2	NA	TRBV2	CASSERAPDGYTF	TGTGCCAGCAGTGAAAGGGCTCCTGATGGCTACACCTTC
NA	TRBJ2-3	NA	TRBV5-1	CASSFDKALLQYF	TGCGCCAGCAGCTTTGACAAGGCGCTTTTGCAGTATTTT
NA	TRBJ1-2	TRBD1	TRBV20-1	CSARGQYNYGYTF	TGCAGTGCTAGGGGACAGTATAACTATGGCTACACCTTC
NA	TRBJ1-1	NA	TRBV5-1	CASSITTGNTEAFF	TGCGCCAGCAGCATCACGACAGGGAACACTGAAGCTTTCTTT
NA	TRBJ1-5	NA	TRBV2	CASSEGGYSNQPQHF	TGTGCCAGCAGTGAAGGAGGTTATAGCAATCAGCCCCAGCATTTT
NA	TRBJ1-5	NA	TRBV19	CASSDTGKWDQPQHF	TGTGCCAGTAGTGACACAGGGAAGTGGGATCAGCCCCAGCATTTT
few	TRBJ2-5	TRBD2	TRBV14	CASSQGKGGPQETQYF	TGTGCCAGCAGCCAAGGAAAGGGAGGGCCGCAAGAGACCCAGTACTTC
NA	TRBJ2-1	NA	TRBV5-1	CASKVGSSYNEQFF	TGCGCCAGCAAGGTTGGGAGCTCCTACAATGAGCAGTTCTTC
NA	TRBJ2-1	TRBD1	TRBV4-3	CASSPEIRGQGGNEQFF	TGCGCCAGCAGCCCCGAAATTCGGGGACAGGGGGGCAATGAGCAGTTCTTC
NA	TRBJ2-1	NA	TRBV20-1	CSARWAGYNEQFF	TGCAGTGCTAGATGGGCGGGCTACAATGAGCAGTTCTTC
NA	TRBJ2-5	TRBD1	TRBV20-1	CSAPGQGTKETQYF	TGCAGTGCCCCGGGACAGGGGACGAAAGAGACCCAGTACTTC
NA	TRBJ2-5	NA	TRBV15	CATSRAPLETQYF	TGTGCCACCAGCAGAGCCCCGTTGGAGACCCAGTACTTC
NA	TRBJ1-2	NA	TRBV19	CASSKDRNYGYTF	TGTGCCAGTAGTAAAGACAGAAACTATGGCTACACCTTC
NA	TRBJ2-2	NA	TRBV5-1	CASSLAAGANTGELFF	TGCGCCAGCAGCTTGGCGGCAGGGGCGAACACCGGGGAGCTGTTTTTT
few	TRBJ2-7	NA	TRBV3-1	CASSQGPNYEQYF	TGTGCCAGCAGCCAGGGACCCAACTACGAGCAGTACTTC
NA	TRBJ2-7	TRBD1	TRBV5-1	CASSLWTGVSYEQYF	TGCGCCAGCAGCTTATGGACAGGGGTTTCCTACGAGCAGTACTTC
NA	TRBJ1-6	NA	TRBV7-2	CASSSYNSPLHF	TGTGCCAGCAGTTCCTATAATTCACCCCTCCACTTT
once	TRBJ2-3	NA	TRBV12-3/TRBV12-4	CASRYDARTDTQYF	TGTGCCAGCAGGTACGATGCCCGCACAGATACGCAGTATTTT
NA	TRBJ1-1	TRBD1	TRBV4-1	CASSQDWDRDTFF	TGCGCCAGCAGCCAAGATTGGGACAGGGATACTTTCTTT
NA	TRBJ1-1	NA	TRBV4-3	CASSHGGPEAFF	TGCGCCAGCAGCCATGGTGGACCTGAAGCTTTCTTT
NA	TRBJ1-5	NA	TRBV20-1	CSANDPNQPQHF	TGCAGTGCTAATGACCCCAATCAGCCCCAGCATTTT
NA	TRBJ2-7	TRBD1	TRBV9	CASSVLEQGGHYEQYF	TGTGCCAGCAGCGTTCTAGAACAGGGGGGCCACTACGAGCAGTACTTC